This T cell receptor beta chain was captured by sequencing in a study of OX40 agonist ivuxolimab in advanced cancers. Study in general: Cancers in dose escalation were hepatocellular, melanoma, renal cell and head and neck. Mean age 60 years, range roughly 20 to 85; just over 80% male. Study observations and caveats: CD4+ and CD8+ T cells in blood underwent clonal expansion by week 6 at 0.1 to 3.0 mg/kg. Expanded peripheral T-cell antigen specificity went undetermined.

The length of the CDR3 is 15 residues. With 0 bases clipped from V and 7 bases from J, the junction kept 4 bases outside the gene matches. The V gene's germline CDR1 is LGHNA and CDR2 YSLEER. On this clone: Its target is unknown.

The table came from immunoSEQ multiplex PCR; TCRdb's copy has only in-frame clones and leaves some out. The data contain tens of thousands of clones, 83% of them singletons. The gene calls are TRBV4-3 and TRBJ2-7; 12 bases align to TRBD2. The receptor comes from an adult with an advanced solid tumor such as melanoma, head and neck, liver or kidney cancer. The source was CD4+ or CD8+ T cells sorted from blood, collected in a trial of the OX40 agonist ivuxolimab. CDR3 in amino acids: CASSQDPLAGGEQYF. Here the CDR3 DNA reads TGCGCCAGCAGCCAAGATCCACTAGCGGGGGGTGAGCAGTACTTC.